This entry concerns a single TCR beta chain. The data belong to a study of blood T cell repertoires in COVID-19. TCRdb keeps only in-frame clones here, not all; method: immunoSEQ multiplex PCR. The sample includes 35,000 to 45,000 clones, roughly three quarters of them seen just once. V lost 2 bases and J lost 0, with 7 bases in between. Per the germline V gene, CDR1 is SGHAT and CDR2 is FQNNGV. The CDR3 consists of 15 residues. V usage is TRBV11-2 and J usage is TRBJ2-2; D gene uncertain. This receptor was obtained from a man between 65 and 85 years old with active or convalescent COVID-19. Sequenced: peripheral blood. The CDR3 loop is CASSLRFSNTGELFF. In DNA form, the CDR3 reads TGTGCCAGCAGCTTACGGTTTTCGAACACCGGGGAGCTGTTTTTT.